A single sample is the source of the 22 T cell receptor beta chains below, sequenced in a study of cytomegalovirus exposure and HLA in healthy donors. The primer mix had 60 Vbeta and 13 Jbeta primers. Sequencing was performed with immunoSEQ multiplex PCR; in TCRdb, only in-frame clones are kept and a portion is missing. The table lists around 150,000 clones, roughly 82% of them singletons. What was sequenced was PBMCs. The receptor source for this set is a man between 50 and 59 years old in good health and CMV-seropositive.

The rearrangement joins TRBV19 to TRBJ1-1, with 7 nucleotides matching TRBD1. Germline V lookup: CDR1 LNHDA, CDR2 SQIVND (reference sequence). V lost 5 bases and J lost 2; bases outside the gene matches: 5. The CDR3 is made up of 14 amino acids. CDR3 in amino acids: CASSVRGINTEAFF. The CDR3 DNA sequence: TGTGCCAGTAGTGTCAGGGGGATAAACACTGAAGCTTTCTTT.

The CDR3 DNA sequence: TGTGCCAGCAGCGTAGGCCAGGGGGCAGCCTACGAGCAGTACTTC. Translated: CASSVGQGAAYEQYF. The J gene is TRBJ2-7, the V gene TRBV9, with 8 bases matching TRBD1. The CDR3 is made up of 15 amino acids. Germline CDR1 SGDLS, CDR2 YYNGEE. Trimming at V came to 0 bases and at J to 2 bases, leaving 4 bases not matched to a gene.

This clone was detected only a few times. This sequence may be a read error, since a much larger clone differs from it by one base. The chain is built from TRBV5-8 and TRBJ2-7, with 8 bases lining up with TRBD2. The CDR3 is made up of 15 amino acids. The germline CDR1 and CDR2 sequences are SGHTS and YDEGEE. Trimming cost V 4 bases and J 6 bases; bases outside gene matches: 12. CDR3 in amino acids: CASSPGGRPPTEQYF. The CDR3 nucleotides are TGTGCCAGCAGCCCTGGCGGGAGGCCCCCAACCGAGCAGTACTTC. The full variable domain, with the rest looked up from reference TRBV5-8 and TRBJ2-7, is EAGVTQSPTHLIKTRGQQATLRCSPISGHTSVYWYQQALGLGLQFLLWYDEGEERNRGNFPPRFSGRQFPNYSSELNVNALELEDSALYLCASSPGGRPPTEQYFGPGTRLTVT.

The chain joins TRBV5-8 to TRBJ2-3, with D tentatively TRBD1 (6 bases). V was trimmed by 6 bases and J by 7 bases, leaving 18 bases between them. Germline V lookup: CDR1 SGHTS, CDR2 YDEGEE. The CDR3 contains 14 residues. Here the CDR3 reads CASTRQDGVNTQYF. The CDR3 coding sequence is TGTGCCAGCACCAGACAGGACGGAGTGAATACGCAGTATTTT.

The chain links TRBV21-1 to TRBJ2-5; the DNA was not compared with TRBD2, the D call given in the table. TRBV21-1 is annotated as a pseudogene. The CDR3 is 16 amino acids. The chain's CDR3 is CASTMTSGGARETQYF. Written as DNA, the CDR3 is TGTGCCAGCACCATGACTAGCGGGGGGGCGCGGGAGACCCAGTACTTC.

The V call is TRBV7-2, the J call TRBJ2-6; D is uncertain. Trimming shortened V by 5 bases and J by 3 bases, and 5 bases separated the two germline ends. The CDR3 covers 13 residues. Germline lookup yields CDR1 SGHTA and CDR2 FQGNSA. The CDR3 nucleotides read TGTGCCAGCAGCGCGGTTGGGGCCAACGTCCTGACTTTC. It codes for CASSAVGANVLTF.

This sequence joins TRBV7-8 and TRBJ2-1; TRBD2 matches 10 bases. V shed 5 bases, J shed 2 bases, and the junction held 3 bases outside the gene matches. CDR3 length: 15 amino acids. Germline V lookup: CDR1 SGHVS, CDR2 FQNEAQ. CDR3 sequence: CASSIGLAAYNEQFF. Written as DNA, the CDR3 is TGTGCCAGCAGCATTGGACTAGCGGCCTACAATGAGCAGTTCTTC. Filled out from reference TRBV7-8 and TRBJ2-1, the complete variable domain reads GAGVSQSPRYKVAKRGQDVALRCDPISGHVSLFWYQQALGQGPEFLTYFQNEAQLDKSGLPSDRFFAERPEGSVSTLKIQRTQQEDSAVYLCASSIGLAAYNEQFFGPGTRLTVL.

This chain connects TRBV21-1 to TRBJ2-7; the table's D call, TRBD2, was not checked against the DNA. TRBV21-1 is annotated as a pseudogene. The CDR3 runs to 12 residues. The CDR3 region is CASSSYVYEQYF. The CDR3 coding sequence is TGTGCCAGCAGCAGCTACGTCTACGAGCAGTACTTC.

At least ten counts were recorded for this clone. V and J are TRBV5-6 and TRBJ2-7, with D tentatively TRBD1 (6 bases). There are 12 residues in the CDR3. The V end was cut by 4 bases, the J end by 5 bases, with 10 bases between. CDR1 SGHDT and CDR2 YYEEEE come from the germline V gene. The CDR3 is CASSPGQDEQYF. The CDR3 region has the DNA TGTGCCAGCAGCCCGGGACAAGACGAGCAGTACTTC.

This clone was seen once. The sample holds other DNA sequences that translate to the same CDR3. The chain employs TRBV29-1 and TRBJ2-3, with TRBD2 as a possible D gene (7 bases). V lost 3 bases, J lost 6 bases, and 10 bases lay in between. This CDR3 is built from 12 residues. From germline, CDR1 is SQVTM and CDR2 ANQGSEA. The chain's CDR3 is CSVDAGADTQYF. DNA for the CDR3: TGCAGCGTTGATGCGGGGGCGGATACGCAGTATTTT.

Here the CDR3 DNA reads TGTGCCAGCACCAAAATGGTACAGGCCATGAACACTGAAGCTTTCTTT. This encodes CASTKMVQAMNTEAFF. The V call is TRBV6-6, the J call TRBJ1-1; D possibly corresponds to TRBD1 (5 bases). CDR1 and CDR2 (germline): MNHNY, SVGAGI (reference sequence). This CDR3 is 16 amino acids long. V lost 7 bases, J lost 0 bases, and 18 bases lay in between.

V and J are TRBV6-5 and TRBJ1-1; 9 bases fit TRBD1. J was trimmed by 5 bases and V by 3 bases; bases with no gene match: 4. CDR3 length equals 14 residues. Germline V gene sequence: CDR1 MNHEY, CDR2 SVGAGI. CDR3 residues: CASSYEQGATEAFF. CDR3 in DNA: TGTGCCAGCAGTTATGAACAGGGGGCAACTGAAGCTTTCTTT.

The V and J genes are TRBV19 and TRBJ1-5, with D possibly being TRBD1 (5 bases). The CDR3 has 15 residues. Trimming pared 5 bases from V and 5 bases from J, leaving 16 bases between. Germline CDR1 LNHDA, CDR2 SQIVND (reference sequence). DNA for the CDR3: TGTGCCAGTAGTCCGGAAGGTAAGGGGCATCAGCCCCAGCATTTT. Translated, it gives CASSPEGKGHQPQHF. Using reference TRBV19 and TRBJ1-5 for the parts outside the CDR3, the full variable domain is DGGITQSPKYLFRKEGQNVTLSCEQNLNHDAMYWYRQDPGQGLRLIYYSQIVNDFQKGDIAEGYSVSREKKESFPLTVTSAQKNPTAFYLCASSPEGKGHQPQHFGDGTRLSIL.

The chain has TRBV25-1 and TRBJ1-3; D gene uncertain. Deletions cut 3 bases from V and 2 bases from J, with 11 bases between. CDR1 is MGHDK, CDR2 SYGVNS, per germline. The length of the CDR3 is 15 residues. CDR3 in amino acids: CASSEGGITGNTIYF. The CDR3 nucleotides are TGTGCCAGCAGTGAGGGAGGGATCACTGGAAACACCATATATTTT.

The rearrangement uses TRBV28 and TRBJ2-7, with D perhaps TRBD1 (6 bases). Germline values: CDR1 MDHEN, CDR2 SYDVKM. V was clipped by 9 bases and J by 0 bases, with 12 bases between them. The CDR3 covers 13 residues. CDR3 bases: TGTGCCAGTAACCGGGACAACTCCTACGAGCAGTACTTC. Translated, it gives CASNRDNSYEQYF.

The chain recombines TRBV6-6 with TRBJ1-5; D not resolved. There are 13 residues in the CDR3. Germline V gene sequence: CDR1 MNHNY, CDR2 SVGAGI (reference sequence). V was clipped by 6 bases and J by 9 bases, with 15 bases between them. The CDR3 DNA sequence: TGTGCCAGCAGCACTGGCGGGTTGAGGCCCCAGCATTTT. This sequence encodes CASSTGGLRPQHF.

This clone was counted a single time. The V and J genes are TRBV10-1 and TRBJ1-6, with 8 bases fitting TRBD1. The V and J ends lost 2 bases and 3 bases, in that order; junction bases with no gene match: 3. The V gene's germline CDR1 is WNHNN and CDR2 SYGVQD (reference sequence). This CDR3 has 16 amino acids. In DNA, the CDR3 is TGCGCCAGCAGTGAGCCCGACAGGGGCTATAATTCACCCCTCCACTTT. Translated, it gives CASSEPDRGYNSPLHF.

The chain uses TRBV19 and TRBJ1-2, with D possibly TRBD1 on 5 matching bases. The CDR3 is 12 amino acids. The germline CDR1 and CDR2 sequences are LNHDA and SQIVND (reference sequence). Trimming took 2 bases from V and 7 from J, leaving 8 bases between them. In DNA, the CDR3 is TGTGCCAGTAGTATACTCGACAGTGGCTACACCTTC. Protein sequence: CASSILDSGYTF.

The rearrangement joins TRBV4-2 to TRBJ2-3, with 8 bases matching TRBD1. With 0 bases clipped from V and 1 base from J, the junction kept 3 bases outside the gene matches. Germline-derived CDR1 and CDR2 are LGHNA and YNFKEQ. The CDR3 spans 16 residues. CDR3 nucleotides: TGTGCCAGCAGCCAAGATCAGACAGGGGGCACAGATACGCAGTATTTT. Its protein is CASSQDQTGGTDTQYF.

This clone was observed once. The chain links TRBV29-1 to TRBJ2-5, with a possible D match to TRBD2 (5 bases). The CDR3 extends over 14 amino acids. The V gene lost 7 bases and the J gene lost 1 base, with 16 bases spanning the gap. Germline CDR1 SQVTM, CDR2 ANQGSEA. The CDR3 loop reads CSGTGSVTQETQYF. CDR3 nucleotides: TGCAGCGGGACTGGGTCGGTGACCCAAGAGACCCAGTACTTC.

This sequence joins TRBV11-3 and TRBJ1-6; maybe TRBD1 (6 bases). The germline CDR1 and CDR2 sequences are SGHNT and YENEEA. This CDR3 region has 13 residues. Trimming removed 3 bases from V and 8 bases from J, with 8 bases in between. The CDR3 region is CASSFGTHSPLHF. CDR3 bases: TGTGCCAGCAGCTTTGGGACACATTCACCCCTCCACTTT.

The chain is built from TRBV7-9 and TRBJ2-5; D is ambiguous. Trimming stripped 4 bases from V and 3 bases from J, with 3 bases between. The V gene's germline CDR1 is SEHNR and CDR2 FQNEAQ (reference sequence). This CDR3 has 11 residues. The CDR3 loop is CASSSEETQYF. The DNA for the CDR3 is TGTGCCAGCAGCTCCGAAGAGACCCAGTACTTC.